This T cell receptor (beta chain) was profiled in a study of blood T cell repertoires in COVID-19. The data were produced by immunoSEQ multiplex PCR, yet TCRdb's version contains in-frame clones alone and is incomplete. The sample holds 55,000 to 75,000 clones, approximately 77% seen once. Germline CDR1 reads LNHDA; CDR2 reads SQIVND (reference sequence). The CDR3 consists of 13 residues. The germline V and J ends were trimmed by 7 bases and 4 bases, with 13 bases remaining between them. This TCR was recovered from a woman between 65 and 79 years old with COVID-19, enrolled during active disease. The material sequenced was peripheral blood. This rearrangement joins TRBV19 to TRBJ1-2; D unresolved. The CDR3 bases are TGTGCCAGTATGACGGCAGAGGTCTATGGCTACACCTTC. Protein product: CASMTAEVYGYTF.